This T cell receptor (beta chain) was captured by sequencing in a study of blood T cell repertoires in COVID-19. On the study more broadly: The samples span acute and convalescent COVID-19 from the United States, Italy and Spain. From T cells, B-cell-depleted T cells, or PBMCs came the material, which was cDNA or gDNA.

V was pared by 5 bases and J by 7 bases, with 17 bases between. CDR3 size: 14 residues. The germline V gene has CDR1 LGHDT and CDR2 YNNKEL (reference sequence). Participants were placed into cohorts based on the clinical history they reported. Symptom resolution, clearance, or two negative PCRs marked donors in Cohort 3 as recovered. Sequenced by immunoSEQ multiplex PCR; TCRdb stores in-frame clones only, minus some. This table has 150,000 to 200,000 clones, about 88% appearing once. Sequencing was done on a sample of PBMCs or T cells enriched from blood (not recorded which). The source is a woman under 30 who had recovered from COVID-19. The chain uses TRBV3-1 (or the pseudogene TRBV3-2) and TRBJ1-2; D is undetermined. The CDR3 reads CASSADPGGFGYTF. As DNA, the CDR3 is TGTGCCAGCAGCGCGGACCCGGGAGGGTTTGGCTACACCTTC.